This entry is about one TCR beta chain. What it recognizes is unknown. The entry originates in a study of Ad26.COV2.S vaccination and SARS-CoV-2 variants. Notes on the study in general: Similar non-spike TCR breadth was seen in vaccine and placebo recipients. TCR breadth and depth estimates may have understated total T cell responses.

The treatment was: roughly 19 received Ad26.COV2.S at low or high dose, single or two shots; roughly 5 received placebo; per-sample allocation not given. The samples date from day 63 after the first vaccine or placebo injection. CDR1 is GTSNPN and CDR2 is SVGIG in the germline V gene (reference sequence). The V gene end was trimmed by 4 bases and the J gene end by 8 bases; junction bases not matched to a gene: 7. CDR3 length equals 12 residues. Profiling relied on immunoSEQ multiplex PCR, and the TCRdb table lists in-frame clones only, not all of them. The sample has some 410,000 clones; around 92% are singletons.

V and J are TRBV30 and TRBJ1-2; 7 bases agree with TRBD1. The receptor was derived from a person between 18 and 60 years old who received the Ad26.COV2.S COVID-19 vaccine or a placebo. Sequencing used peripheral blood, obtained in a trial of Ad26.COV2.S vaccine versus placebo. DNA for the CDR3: TGTGCCTGGAATACAGGGGCAGGGGGCTACACCTTC. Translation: CAWNTGAGGYTF.